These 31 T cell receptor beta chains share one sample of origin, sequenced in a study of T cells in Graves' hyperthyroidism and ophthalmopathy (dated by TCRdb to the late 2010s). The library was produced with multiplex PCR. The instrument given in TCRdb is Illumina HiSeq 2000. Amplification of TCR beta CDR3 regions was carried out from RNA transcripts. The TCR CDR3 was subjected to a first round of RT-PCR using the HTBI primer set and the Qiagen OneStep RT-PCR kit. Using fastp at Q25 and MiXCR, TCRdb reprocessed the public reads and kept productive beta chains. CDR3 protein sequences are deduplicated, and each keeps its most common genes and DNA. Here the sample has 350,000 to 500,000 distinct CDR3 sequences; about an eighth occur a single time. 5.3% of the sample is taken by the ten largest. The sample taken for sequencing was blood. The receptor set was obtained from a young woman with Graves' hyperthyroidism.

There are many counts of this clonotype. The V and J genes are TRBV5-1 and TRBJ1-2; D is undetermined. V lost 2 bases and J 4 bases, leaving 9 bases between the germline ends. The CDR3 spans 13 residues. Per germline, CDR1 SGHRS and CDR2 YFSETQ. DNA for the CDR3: TGCGCCAGCAGCTTCCCGGAAAGCTATGGCTACACCTTC. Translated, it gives CASSFPESYGYTF.

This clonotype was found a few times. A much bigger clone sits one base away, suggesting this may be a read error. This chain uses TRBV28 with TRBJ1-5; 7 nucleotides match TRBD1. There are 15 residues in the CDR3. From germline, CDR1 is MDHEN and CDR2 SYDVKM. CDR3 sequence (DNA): TGTGCCAGCACCCCGGGGACAGCTGGCAATCTGCCCCAGCATTTT. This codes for CASTPGTAGNLPQHF.

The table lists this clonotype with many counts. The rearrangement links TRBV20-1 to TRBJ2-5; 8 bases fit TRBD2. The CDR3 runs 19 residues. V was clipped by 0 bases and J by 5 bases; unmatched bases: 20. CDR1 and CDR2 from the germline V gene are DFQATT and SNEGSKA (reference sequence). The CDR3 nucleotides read TGCAGTGCTAGAGATGTTGGCCTAGCGGGTCCCACCCTGCGGGAGACCCAGTACTTC. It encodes CSARDVGLAGPTLRETQYF.

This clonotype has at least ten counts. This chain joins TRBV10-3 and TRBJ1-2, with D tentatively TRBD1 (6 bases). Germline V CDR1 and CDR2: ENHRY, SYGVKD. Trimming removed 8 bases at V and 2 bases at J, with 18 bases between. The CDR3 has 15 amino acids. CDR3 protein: CAIGGGTLKNYGYTF. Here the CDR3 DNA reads TGTGCCATCGGGGGGGGGACACTGAAAAACTATGGCTACACCTTC.

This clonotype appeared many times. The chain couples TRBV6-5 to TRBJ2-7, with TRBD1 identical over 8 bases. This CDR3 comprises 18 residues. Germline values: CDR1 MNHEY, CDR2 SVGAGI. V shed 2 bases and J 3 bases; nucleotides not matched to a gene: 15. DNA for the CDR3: TGTGCCAGCAGTTACCCAAACAATACCGGGACAGGAGACTACGAGCAGTACTTC. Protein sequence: CASSYPNNTGTGDYEQYF.

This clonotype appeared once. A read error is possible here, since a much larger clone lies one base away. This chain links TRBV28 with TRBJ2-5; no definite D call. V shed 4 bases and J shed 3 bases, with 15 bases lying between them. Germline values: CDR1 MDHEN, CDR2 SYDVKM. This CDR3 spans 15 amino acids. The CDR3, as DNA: TGTGCCAGCAGTTACTCCGGCCAGGCGGAAGAGACCCAGTACTTC. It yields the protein CASSYSGQAEETQYF.

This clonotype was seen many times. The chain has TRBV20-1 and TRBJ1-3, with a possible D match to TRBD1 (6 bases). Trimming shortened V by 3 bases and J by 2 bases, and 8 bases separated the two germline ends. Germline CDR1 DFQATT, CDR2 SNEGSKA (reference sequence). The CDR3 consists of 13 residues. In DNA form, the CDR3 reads TGCAGTGCTAGCGGGGGGCCTGGAAACACCATATATTTT. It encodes CSASGGPGNTIYF.

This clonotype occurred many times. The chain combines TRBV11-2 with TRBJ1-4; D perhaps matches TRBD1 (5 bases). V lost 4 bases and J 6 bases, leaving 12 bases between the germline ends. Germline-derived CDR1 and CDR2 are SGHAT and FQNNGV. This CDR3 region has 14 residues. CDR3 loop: CASSYETGDEKLFF. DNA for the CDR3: TGTGCCAGCAGCTACGAGACGGGGGATGAAAAACTGTTTTTT.

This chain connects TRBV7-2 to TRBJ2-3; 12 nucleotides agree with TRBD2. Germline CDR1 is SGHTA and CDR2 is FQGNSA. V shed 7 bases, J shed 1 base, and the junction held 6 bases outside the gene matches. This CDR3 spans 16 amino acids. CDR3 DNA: TGTGCCAGCACCCTGACTAGCGGGAGAGGCACAGATACGCAGTATTTT. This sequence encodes CASTLTSGRGTDTQYF.

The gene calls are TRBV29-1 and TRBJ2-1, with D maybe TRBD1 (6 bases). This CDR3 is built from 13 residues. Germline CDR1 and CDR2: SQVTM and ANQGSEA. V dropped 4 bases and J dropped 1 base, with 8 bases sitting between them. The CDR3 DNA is TGCAGCGTTGGGACAGAATCCTACAATGAGCAGTTCTTC. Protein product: CSVGTESYNEQFF.

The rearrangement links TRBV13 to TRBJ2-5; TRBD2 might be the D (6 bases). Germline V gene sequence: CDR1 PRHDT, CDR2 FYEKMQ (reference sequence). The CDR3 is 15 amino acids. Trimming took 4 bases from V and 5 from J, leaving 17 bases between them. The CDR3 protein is CASSSGGGALETQYF. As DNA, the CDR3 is TGTGCCAGCAGCTCAGGAGGCGGGGCACTGGAGACCCAGTACTTC.

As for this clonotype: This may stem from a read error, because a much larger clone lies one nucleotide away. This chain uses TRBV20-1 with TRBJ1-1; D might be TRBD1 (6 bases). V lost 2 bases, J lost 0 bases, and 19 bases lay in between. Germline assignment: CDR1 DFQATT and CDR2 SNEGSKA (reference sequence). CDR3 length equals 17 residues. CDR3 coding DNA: TGCAGTGCTAGACCCGTCACAGGGCAGGGGATGAACACTGAAGCTTTCTTT. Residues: CSARPVTGQGMNTEAFF.

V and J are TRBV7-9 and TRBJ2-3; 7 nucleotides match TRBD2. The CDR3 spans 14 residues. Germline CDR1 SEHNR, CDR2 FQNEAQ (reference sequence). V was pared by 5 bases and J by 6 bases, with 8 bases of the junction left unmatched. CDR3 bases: TGTGCCAGCAGCCCCCGACTAGCCCCCGATACGCAGTATTTT. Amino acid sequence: CASSPRLAPDTQYF.

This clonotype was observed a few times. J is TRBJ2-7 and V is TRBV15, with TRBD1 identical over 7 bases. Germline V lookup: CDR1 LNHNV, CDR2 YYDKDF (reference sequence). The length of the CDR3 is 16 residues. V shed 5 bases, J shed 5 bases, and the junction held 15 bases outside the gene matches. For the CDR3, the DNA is TGTGCCACCAGCTCCCGATCGGGCAGGGGGAACGACGAGCAGTACTTC. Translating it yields CATSSRSGRGNDEQYF.

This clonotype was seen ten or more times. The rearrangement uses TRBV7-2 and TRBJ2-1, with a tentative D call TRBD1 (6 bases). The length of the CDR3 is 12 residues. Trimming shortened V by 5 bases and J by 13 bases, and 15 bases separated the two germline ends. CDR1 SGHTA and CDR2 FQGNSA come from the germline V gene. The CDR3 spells CASSQGSSSQFF. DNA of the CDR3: TGTGCCAGCAGCCAGGGGAGTTCCTCACAGTTCTTC.

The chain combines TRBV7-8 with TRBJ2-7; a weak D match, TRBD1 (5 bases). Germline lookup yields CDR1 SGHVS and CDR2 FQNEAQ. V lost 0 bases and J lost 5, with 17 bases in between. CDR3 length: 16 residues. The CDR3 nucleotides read TGTGCCAGCAGCTTAGCGTCGGTCAGGGCTCCGCACGAGCAGTACTTC. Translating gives CASSLASVRAPHEQYF.

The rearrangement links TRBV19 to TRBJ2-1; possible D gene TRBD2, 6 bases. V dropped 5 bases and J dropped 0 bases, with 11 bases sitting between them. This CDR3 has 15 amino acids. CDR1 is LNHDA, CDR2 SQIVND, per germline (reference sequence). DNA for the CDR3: TGTGCCAGTAGTCCACTAGCCCGCTCCTACAATGAGCAGTTCTTC. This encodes CASSPLARSYNEQFF.

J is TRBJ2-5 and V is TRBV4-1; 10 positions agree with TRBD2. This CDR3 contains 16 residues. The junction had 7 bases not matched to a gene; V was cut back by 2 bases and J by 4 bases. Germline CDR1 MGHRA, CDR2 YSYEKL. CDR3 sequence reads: CASSQFLAGVTETQYF. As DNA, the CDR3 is TGCGCCAGCAGCCAATTCCTAGCGGGAGTTACAGAGACCCAGTACTTC.

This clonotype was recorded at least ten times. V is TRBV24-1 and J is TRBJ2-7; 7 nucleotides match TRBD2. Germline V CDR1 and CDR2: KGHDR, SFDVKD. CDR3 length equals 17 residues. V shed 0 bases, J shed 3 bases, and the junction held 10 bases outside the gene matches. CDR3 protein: CATSDLTTSRDYYEQYF. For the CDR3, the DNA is TGTGCCACCAGTGATTTGACGACTAGCAGGGACTACTACGAGCAGTACTTC.

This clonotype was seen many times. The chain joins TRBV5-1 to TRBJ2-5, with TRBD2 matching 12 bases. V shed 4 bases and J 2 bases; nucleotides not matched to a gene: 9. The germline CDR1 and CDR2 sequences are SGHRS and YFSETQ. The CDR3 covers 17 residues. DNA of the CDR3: TGCGCCAGCAGCCCGGGGACTAGCGGGTACCTACAAGAGACCCAGTACTTC. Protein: CASSPGTSGYLQETQYF.

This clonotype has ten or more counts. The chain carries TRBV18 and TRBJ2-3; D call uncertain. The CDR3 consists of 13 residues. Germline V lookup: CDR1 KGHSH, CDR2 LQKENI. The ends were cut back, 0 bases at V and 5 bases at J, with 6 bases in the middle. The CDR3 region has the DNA TGTGCCAGCTCACCACCAGTGGGAGATACGCAGTATTTT. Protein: CASSPPVGDTQYF.

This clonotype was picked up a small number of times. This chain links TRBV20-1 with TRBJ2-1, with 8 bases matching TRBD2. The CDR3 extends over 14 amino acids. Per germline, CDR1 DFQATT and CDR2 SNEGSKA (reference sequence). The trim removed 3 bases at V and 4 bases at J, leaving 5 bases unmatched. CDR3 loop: CSARGTRDYNEQFF. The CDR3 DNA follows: TGCAGTGCTAGGGGGACTAGGGATTACAATGAGCAGTTCTTC.

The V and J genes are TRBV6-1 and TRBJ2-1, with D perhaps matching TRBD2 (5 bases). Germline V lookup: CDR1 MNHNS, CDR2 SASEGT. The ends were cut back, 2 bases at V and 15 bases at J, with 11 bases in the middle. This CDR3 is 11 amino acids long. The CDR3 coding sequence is TGTGCCAGCAGTGAATCCGGGAAGGGGTTCTTC. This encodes CASSESGKGFF.

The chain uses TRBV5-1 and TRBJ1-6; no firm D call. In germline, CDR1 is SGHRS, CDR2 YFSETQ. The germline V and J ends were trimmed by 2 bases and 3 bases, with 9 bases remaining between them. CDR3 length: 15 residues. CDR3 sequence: CASSLQRIYNSPLHF. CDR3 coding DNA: TGCGCCAGCAGCTTACAACGAATCTATAATTCACCCCTCCACTTT. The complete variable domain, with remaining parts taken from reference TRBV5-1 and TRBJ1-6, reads KAGVTQTPRYLIKTRGQQVTLSCSPISGHRSVSWYQQTPGQGLQFLFEYFSETQRNKGNFPGRFSGRQFSNSRSEMNVSTLELGDSALYLCASSLQRIYNSPLHFGNGTRLTVT.

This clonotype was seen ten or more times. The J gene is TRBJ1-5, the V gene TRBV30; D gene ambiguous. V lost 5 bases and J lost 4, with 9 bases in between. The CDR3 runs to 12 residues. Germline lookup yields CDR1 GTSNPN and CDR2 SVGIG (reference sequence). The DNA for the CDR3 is TGTGCCTGGGACACCGGGAATCAGCCCCAGCATTTT. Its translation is CAWDTGNQPQHF.

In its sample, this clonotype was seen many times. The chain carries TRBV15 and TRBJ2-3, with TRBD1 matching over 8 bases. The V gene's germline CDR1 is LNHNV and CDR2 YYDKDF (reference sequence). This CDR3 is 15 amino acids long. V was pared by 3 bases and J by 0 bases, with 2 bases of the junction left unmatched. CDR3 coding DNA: TGTGCCACCAGCAGCGGACAGGGTAGCACAGATACGCAGTATTTT. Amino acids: CATSSGQGSTDTQYF.

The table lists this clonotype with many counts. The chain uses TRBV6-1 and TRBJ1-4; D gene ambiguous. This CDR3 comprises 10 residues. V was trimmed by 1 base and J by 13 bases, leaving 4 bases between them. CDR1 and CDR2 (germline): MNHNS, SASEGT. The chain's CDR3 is CASSEELLFF. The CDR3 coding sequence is TGTGCCAGCAGTGAAGAGTTACTGTTTTTT.

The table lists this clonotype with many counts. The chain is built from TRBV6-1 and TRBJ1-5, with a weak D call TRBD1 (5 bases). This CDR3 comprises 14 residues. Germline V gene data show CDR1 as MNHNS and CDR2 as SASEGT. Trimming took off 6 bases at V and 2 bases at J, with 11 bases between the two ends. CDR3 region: CASRHWGGNQPQHF. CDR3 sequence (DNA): TGTGCCAGCAGGCACTGGGGGGGCAATCAGCCCCAGCATTTT.

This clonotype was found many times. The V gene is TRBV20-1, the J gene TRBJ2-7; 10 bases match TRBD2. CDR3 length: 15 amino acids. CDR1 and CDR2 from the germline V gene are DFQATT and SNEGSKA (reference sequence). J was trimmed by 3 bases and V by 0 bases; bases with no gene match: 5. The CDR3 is CSARDPSGSSYEQYF. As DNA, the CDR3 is TGCAGTGCTAGAGATCCTAGCGGGAGTAGCTACGAGCAGTACTTC.

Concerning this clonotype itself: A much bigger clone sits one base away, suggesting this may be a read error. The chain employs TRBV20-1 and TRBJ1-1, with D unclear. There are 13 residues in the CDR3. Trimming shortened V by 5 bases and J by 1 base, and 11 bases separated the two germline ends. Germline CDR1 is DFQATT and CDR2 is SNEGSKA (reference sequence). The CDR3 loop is CSAGPQPNTEAFF. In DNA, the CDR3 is TGCAGTGCTGGACCACAGCCGAACACTGAAGCTTTCTTT.

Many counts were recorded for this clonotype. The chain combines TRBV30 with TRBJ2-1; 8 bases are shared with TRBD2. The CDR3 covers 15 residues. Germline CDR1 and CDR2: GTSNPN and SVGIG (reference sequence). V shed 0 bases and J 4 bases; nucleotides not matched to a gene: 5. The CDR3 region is CAWSVDSGIYNEQFF. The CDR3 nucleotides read TGTGCCTGGAGTGTGGATAGCGGGATTTACAATGAGCAGTTCTTC.